This TCR beta chain originates from a study of T-cell memory formation after mild COVID-19. Study-wide context: The TCR clusters were mostly specific to one donor. Regarding the study as a whole: Cross-reactive memory seemingly joined, as some responding clones were found in pre-infection memory. Clones contracting over day 15 to 85 were CD4/CD8 balanced, with later expanders leaning CD4+.

A note on this clonotype: The antigen is undetermined.

Constant-segment primers and 5'RACE yielded cDNA libraries for TCR alpha and TCR beta, each carrying sample barcodes and UMIs. TCRdb reanalysed the 5' RACE reads using MiXCR and keeps one entry per CDR3 protein. Found here are 200,000 to 250,000 distinct CDR3 sequences, 27% of them singletons; the top ten hold roughly 10%. The TCR originated in an adult woman who had mild COVID-19 (a few samples of this study predate the infection). Cell type and time point are not known. Sequenced sample: PBMCs or a T cell subset sorted from them (not recorded which).

CDR3 amino acids: CASSHGGFPYNEQFF. CDR3 nucleotide sequence: TGTGCCAGCAGCCATGGTGGGTTTCCCTACAATGAGCAGTTCTTC. This rearrangement joins TRBV7-8 to TRBJ2-1, with D uncertain. The germline V and J ends were trimmed by 5 bases and 2 bases, with 13 bases remaining between them. Germline loops: CDR1 SGHVS, CDR2 FQNEAQ. The CDR3 covers 15 residues.